Listed here are 10 T cell receptor beta chains from one sample, sequenced in a study of response to subunit inactivated influenza vaccine. One entry per CDR3 protein, called by TCRdb with MiXCR from the RT-PCR reads. The table lists fewer than 650,000 distinct CDR3 sequences, 10% to 15% of them singletons. The sample here was PBMCs from blood, taken around seven weeks after vaccination. The receptors derive from a man between 45 and 60 years old who received an inactivated influenza vaccine.

The genes are TRBV12-3 or TRBV12-4 and TRBJ2-7; no definite D call. The length of the CDR3 is 13 residues. Trimming cost V 4 bases and J 3 bases, with 10 bases left between them. CDR3 protein: CASSSTDNYEQYF. CDR3 DNA sequence: TGTGCCAGCAGTTCCACAGACAACTACGAGCAGTACTTC.

The sample holds a few counts of this clonotype. The V call is TRBV20-1, the J call TRBJ2-1; D is undetermined. Germline V gene data show CDR1 as DFQATT and CDR2 as SNEGSKA (reference sequence). Between the trimmed V and J ends, which lost 4 bases and 10 bases, there was a span of 14 bases. This CDR3 is built from 12 residues. The CDR3 DNA reads TGCAGTGCTAACCAGTGGGCTCGCGAGCAGTTCTTC. Translated, it gives CSANQWAREQFF.

There are many counts of this clonotype. The J gene is TRBJ2-1, the V gene TRBV6-1; TRBD2 agrees at 7 bases. Unmatched junction bases numbered 5, after V lost 6 bases and J lost 6 bases. The CDR3 consists of 13 residues. Germline lookup yields CDR1 MNHNS and CDR2 SASEGT. CDR3 residues: CASRVPGGNEQFF. In DNA form, the CDR3 reads TGTGCCAGCAGGGTGCCGGGGGGCAATGAGCAGTTCTTC.

V and J are TRBV4-2 and TRBJ2-7; the match to TRBD2 covers 7 bases. The V segment lost 1 base and the J segment 2 bases; nucleotides outside the gene matches: 5. Germline V gene lookup returns CDR1 LGHNA and CDR2 YNFKEQ. This CDR3 has 15 residues. In nucleotides, the CDR3 is TGTGCCAGCAGCCAAGGTCTAGCGGATACCTACGAGCAGTACTTC. Amino acids: CASSQGLADTYEQYF.

This clonotype was observed many times. CDR3 loop: CASSLARDHGYTF. CDR3 DNA sequence: TGTGCCAGCAGCTTAGCCAGGGACCATGGCTACACCTTC. The V call is TRBV7-2, the J call TRBJ1-2; possible D gene TRBD1, 5 bases. Trimming shortened V by 0 bases and J by 6 bases, and 8 bases separated the two germline ends. CDR1 and CDR2 from the germline V gene are SGHTA and FQGNSA. The CDR3 is 13 residues long.

This clonotype was counted between two and nine times. The chain links TRBV3-1 to TRBJ2-6; 9 bases are a match to TRBD1. The CDR3 is made up of 20 amino acids. V trimming: 0 bases; J trimming: 2 bases; junction bases outside the gene matches: 11. In germline, CDR1 is LGHDT, CDR2 YNNKEL (reference sequence). The CDR3 DNA is TGTGCCAGCAGCCAAGATTACCGGGACAGGGCTAGGCCTGGGGCCAACGTCCTGACTTTC. This translates into CASSQDYRDRARPGANVLTF.

This clonotype occurred once. The chain couples TRBV2 to TRBJ2-3, with 10 bases matching TRBD1. The CDR3 runs to 14 residues. V lost 6 bases, J lost 6 bases, and 6 bases stayed unmatched. Germline CDR1 SNHLY, CDR2 FYNNEI. CDR3 loop: CASRTGTGDDTQYF. CDR3 in DNA: TGTGCCAGCAGGACCGGGACAGGGGACGATACGCAGTATTTT.

This clonotype was found a few times. V usage is TRBV6-1 and J usage is TRBJ1-2, with D unresolved. V was pared by 4 bases and J by 6 bases, with 15 bases between. Per germline, CDR1 MNHNS and CDR2 SASEGT. CDR3 length: 14 residues. CDR3 DNA sequence: TGTGCCAGCAGTGTTAGGGCCCCAAGGGATGGCTACACCTTC. Amino acid sequence: CASSVRAPRDGYTF.

This clonotype was detected only a few times. J is TRBJ2-2 and V is TRBV2; D tentatively reads TRBD1 or TRBD2 (5 bases each). The CDR3 totals 14 residues. V gave up 4 bases and J gave up 4 bases, with 10 bases separating them. Looked up from germline, CDR1 is SNHLY and CDR2 is FYNNEI. The CDR3 loop is CASSAGLSTGELFF. The CDR3 bases are TGTGCCAGCAGTGCGGGGCTCAGCACCGGGGAGCTGTTTTTT.

This clonotype occurred a few times. V gene TRBV12-3 or TRBV12-4 combines with J gene TRBJ2-1, with D perhaps matching TRBD1 or TRBD2 (5 bases each). The CDR3 loop spans 13 amino acids. Trimming removed 4 bases at V and 15 bases at J, with 19 bases between. CDR3 DNA: TGTGCCAGCAGTTCGGACATCTACAATGAGGGGTTCTTC. Translating gives CASSSDIYNEGFF.